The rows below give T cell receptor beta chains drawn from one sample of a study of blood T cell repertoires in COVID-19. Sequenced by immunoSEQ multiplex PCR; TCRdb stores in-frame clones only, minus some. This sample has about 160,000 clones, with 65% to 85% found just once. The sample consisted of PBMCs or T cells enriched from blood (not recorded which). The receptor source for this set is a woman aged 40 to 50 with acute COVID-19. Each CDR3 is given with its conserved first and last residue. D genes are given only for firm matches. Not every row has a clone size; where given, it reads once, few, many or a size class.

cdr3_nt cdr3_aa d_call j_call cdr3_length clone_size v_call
TGCGCCAGCAGCTTTATGGCAAATCCTCAGCGAGGGAACACTGAAGCTTTCTTT CASSFMANPQRGNTEAFF . TRBJ1-1 18 . TRBV5-1
TGCAGCGTTGAACACAGGGCGGAGACCCAGTACTTC CSVEHRAETQYF . TRBJ2-5 12 . TRBV29-1
TGTGCCACCAGCAGAGATCCAGGTCAGCCCCAGCATTTT CATSRDPGQPQHF . TRBJ1-5 13 many TRBV15
TGTGCCACCCGGAGACAAGAGACCCAGTACTTC CATRRQETQYF . TRBJ2-5 11 . TRBV10-3
TGCAGCGTTGTGTTCGGACTAGCGGGAGGGTCGTTGCAGTTCTTC CSVVFGLAGGSLQFF TRBD2 TRBJ2-1 15 . TRBV29-1
TGTGCCAGCAGCCCCCTTGGCGGGGAGCGGACCATATATTTT CASSPLGGERTIYF . TRBJ1-3 14 . TRBV14
TGTGCCAGCAGCGCGTTTGAGTCCAACTATGGCTACACCTTC CASSAFESNYGYTF . TRBJ1-2 14 . TRBV11-2
TGTGCCAGCAGCCCTCGGGAGAAGTCCTACAATGAGCAGTTCTTC CASSPREKSYNEQFF . TRBJ2-1 15 few TRBV7-6
TGTGCCAGCAGCCCCGGAGAGCGGGGTCTTGGCTACACCTTC CASSPGERGLGYTF . TRBJ1-2 14 . TRBV11-2
TGTGCCAGCAATAAGGGGCCAGATACGCAGTATTTT CASNKGPDTQYF . TRBJ2-3 12 once TRBV2
TGTGCCAGCAGTCCGGATTCATTTGAGGGCACTGAAGCTTTCTTT CASSPDSFEGTEAFF . TRBJ1-1 15 . TRBV6-5
TGTGCCAGCAGCATGACCCGGGATCAGCCCCAGCATTTT CASSMTRDQPQHF . TRBJ1-5 13 . TRBV7-6